These 10 T cell receptor beta chains came from one sample sequenced in a study of blood T cell repertoires in COVID-19. Only in-frame clones appear in the TCRdb table, and some are missing; sequencing was by immunoSEQ multiplex PCR. The top ten hold around an eighth of the sample, which has 250,000 to 300,000 clones, approximately 89% seen once. Sequences were obtained from peripheral blood. The receptors stem from a woman in her sixties with acute or convalescent COVID-19.

This clone was counted a single time. This chain links TRBV4-3 with TRBJ1-5, with D possibly TRBD1 on 5 matching bases. Trimming removed 0 bases from V and 2 bases from J, with 8 bases in between. Germline CDR1 LGHNA, CDR2 YSLEER. The CDR3 has 15 residues. DNA of the CDR3: TGCGCCAGCAGCCAAGAAGCCAGGGGCAATCAGCCCCAGCATTTT. Protein: CASSQEARGNQPQHF.

This chain uses TRBV7-8 with TRBJ2-3; D not resolved. CDR1 SGHVS and CDR2 FQNEAQ come from the germline V gene. V was clipped by 4 bases and J by 2 bases, with 10 bases between them. CDR3 length: 14 amino acids. The CDR3 DNA is TGTGCCAGCAGCTCCGAATACATCACAGATACGCAGTATTTT. Translating gives CASSSEYITDTQYF. The full variable domain, rest sourced from reference TRBV7-8 and TRBJ2-3, is GAGVSQSPRYKVAKRGQDVALRCDPISGHVSLFWYQQALGQGPEFLTYFQNEAQLDKSGLPSDRFFAERPEGSVSTLKIQRTQQEDSAVYLCASSSEYITDTQYFGPGTRLTVL.

The chain uses TRBV28 and TRBJ2-3; TRBD2 agrees at 11 bases. The CDR3 runs 16 residues. Germline assignment: CDR1 MDHEN and CDR2 SYDVKM. The V and J ends lost 4 bases and 4 bases, in that order; junction bases with no gene match: 7. CDR3 loop: CASSSTGTSGADTQYF. In DNA form, the CDR3 reads TGTGCCAGCAGTTCAACCGGGACTAGCGGCGCAGATACGCAGTATTTT.

This clone was observed a few times. The chain joins TRBV19 to TRBJ2-2, with 7 bases that match TRBD1. Losses at the gene ends were 6 bases for V and 6 bases for J; bases not matched to a gene: 10. CDR1 LNHDA and CDR2 SQIVND come from the germline V gene (reference sequence). The CDR3 length is 15 residues. The DNA of the CDR3 is TGTGCCAGTAGCCTGAGCGACAGGGTTGCCGGGGAGCTGTTTTTT. It is translated as CASSLSDRVAGELFF.

CDR3 region: CASSSETAGGRRSPLHF. The CDR3 region has the DNA TGTGCCAGCAGCTCCGAGACCGCGGGGGGGCGTCGATCACCCCTCCACTTT. The chain joins TRBV7-3 to TRBJ1-6, with a possible D match to TRBD1 (6 bases). The CDR3 runs 17 residues. V was shortened by 4 bases and J by 10 bases, with 23 bases between the two germline ends. Germline CDR1 is SGHTA and CDR2 is FQGTGA.

This chain uses TRBV28 with TRBJ1-2; TRBD1 matches 8 bases. Germline CDR1 MDHEN, CDR2 SYDVKM. This CDR3 region has 14 residues. J lost 4 bases, V lost 4 bases, and 5 bases had no gene match. The CDR3, as DNA: TGTGCCAGCAGTTCTACAGGGGGTAGCTATGGCTACACCTTC. This codes for CASSSTGGSYGYTF.

The chain uses TRBV3-1 (or the pseudogene TRBV3-2) and TRBJ1-5; the match to TRBD1 covers 8 bases. V lost 6 bases, J lost 7 bases, and 8 bases stayed unmatched. Germline-derived CDR1 and CDR2 are LGHDT and YNNKEL (reference sequence). This CDR3 contains 14 residues. CDR3 DNA: TGTGCCAGCAGTTGGACAGGGATAGGGCAGCCCCAGCATTTT. Protein sequence: CASSWTGIGQPQHF.

This clone turned up a few times. V is TRBV25-1 and J is TRBJ1-4, with D possibly TRBD1 on 6 matching bases. Per the germline V gene, CDR1 is MGHDK and CDR2 is SYGVNS. The CDR3 contains 16 residues. Trimming took off 3 bases at V and 7 bases at J, with 18 bases between the two ends. The DNA of the CDR3 is TGTGCCAGCAGTGATTACCAGGGGCGGTTTGTTGAAAAACTGTTTTTT. It codes for CASSDYQGRFVEKLFF.

This clone was observed once. The rearrangement uses TRBV19 and TRBJ2-5; 12 positions match TRBD1. Germline loops: CDR1 LNHDA, CDR2 SQIVND (reference sequence). The CDR3 has 14 residues. The ends lost 8 bases at V and 4 bases at J; junction bases unmatched: 5. CDR3 nucleotide sequence: TGTGCCAGTCAGCGGGACAGGGGGCGAGAGACCCAGTACTTC. Amino acids: CASQRDRGRETQYF.

This clone was recorded once. The chain recombines TRBV2 with TRBJ2-3, with D unresolved. The V and J ends lost 7 bases and 6 bases respectively, with 11 bases between them. This CDR3 comprises 12 residues. Germline lookup yields CDR1 SNHLY and CDR2 FYNNEI. The CDR3 region is CASKFESDTQYF. CDR3 sequence (DNA): TGTGCCAGCAAATTCGAGTCGGATACGCAGTATTTT.